This TCR beta chain was observed in a study of cytomegalovirus exposure and HLA in healthy donors. Whole-study context: Earlier findings included 90 million to 120 million unique TCR beta sequences obtained from approximately 170 million T cells.

Amplification used 60 Vbeta primers and 13 Jbeta primers. Here immunoSEQ multiplex PCR was the method, and the copy in TCRdb shows in-frame clones only, minus some. The sample yields around 170,000 clones, approximately 78% seen once. Looked up from germline, CDR1 is SGHNT and CDR2 is YYREEE (reference sequence). This CDR3 spans 12 amino acids. Trimming cost V 4 bases and J 6 bases; bases outside gene matches: 2. This clonotype was sampled from a woman between 18 and 29 years old in good health and CMV-seronegative. The sequenced sample was PBMCs. This rearrangement joins TRBV5-4 to TRBJ1-2, with TRBD1 matching over 8 bases. The DNA of the CDR3 is TGTGCCAGCAGCGTGGACAGGGATGGCTACACCTTC. Protein product: CASSVDRDGYTF.